This TCR beta chain is drawn from a study of T cell changes during pregnancy in multiple sclerosis (dated by TCRdb to the late 2010s). As for the study more broadly: In women with multiple sclerosis, the researchers looked at how the T cell repertoire shifted as pregnancy progressed.

A note on this clone: Its antigen is still unknown. Per-nucleotide qualities are absent, and no much larger clonotype sits a single base away.

To prepare the library, the immunoSEQ multiplex PCR assay was applied. TCRdb stores this immuneACCESS table with in-frame sequences only. Part of the clones is absent; in the studies checked, under half of the shortfall reflects unresolved V genes, and no reason is known for the rest. A total of under 30,000 clones appear in this sample, about 92% of them only once. Under 9.5% of the sample is in the top ten clones. V has 4 bases trimmed and J has 3 bases trimmed; junction bases matching no gene number 14. The CDR3 has 17 amino acids, counting the end cysteine and phenylalanine. The DNA shown is the 51-base CDR3, in frame from base 1. The germline V gene encodes CDR1 SGHRS and CDR2 YFSETQ.

Sample: CD8+ T cells from peripheral blood mononuclear cells, taken in the third trimester of pregnancy. The source is a female donor in good health, enrolled as a control in a pregnancy study. Here the chain combines TRBV5-1 and TRBJ2-7, and TRBD1 aligns with 9 junction nucleotides. The CDR3: CASSKNSPGQGYYEQYF. Here is the DNA: TGCGCCAGCAGCAAAAATTCGCCGGGACAGGGATACTACGAGCAGTACTTC.